These T cell receptor beta chains were read from a single sample in a study of OX40 agonist ivuxolimab in advanced cancers. Assay used: immunoSEQ multiplex PCR; TCRdb lists only in-frame clones, some missing. This repertoire shows about 100,000 clones, 75% to 95% found once; its top ten account for about 0.49%. The material was CD4+ or CD8+ T cells sorted from blood, obtained in a trial of the OX40 agonist ivuxolimab. The receptors originated from an adult with an advanced solid tumor such as melanoma, head and neck, liver or kidney cancer. The CDR3 runs from the conserved cysteine through the conserved F or W. The size field is filled for only some rows; it gives once, few, many or a size class.

v_call clone_size cdr3_aa
TRBV10-3 NA CAIGETGADTQYF
TRBV11-2 NA CASSYRTASTDTQYF
TRBV10-3 once CAIRGQGTNEQFF
TRBV6-5 NA CASSPGTGAFYGYTF
TRBV28 NA CASSLGSGRAGSTDTQYF
TRBV25-1 NA CASSRGGSGANVLTF
TRBV6-5 NA CASSAQGLDGYTF
TRBV9 NA CASSVDGSGYEQYF
TRBV28 NA CASSAGLREAFF
TRBV5-5 NA CASSLKLAGGTGELFF
TRBV18 NA CASSPSSGGVYWSNEQFF
TRBV28 NA CASSRLDRGGTNEKLFF
TRBV4-1 NA CASSQDRTDAYGYTF
TRBV2 NA CASSAGQLQETQYF
TRBV7-2 NA CASSLMGQVPYGYTF
TRBV28 NA CASSWTGTGWREQYF
TRBV7-8 NA CASSLEGSALYGYTF
TRBV10-2 NA CASSDPFREGETQYF
TRBV7-3 NA CASSGPRGEGYTF
TRBV5-1 NA CASSLGTSFSDTQYF
TRBV10-3 NA CAISERGRGYTF
TRBV4-2 NA CASSQEGGTSGANVLTF
TRBV7-2 NA CASSLAPRGRGGNNEQFF
TRBV20-1 NA CSATTGDGYTF
TRBV7-9 NA CASKRGGETQYF
TRBV7-2 NA CANSLVLYNEQFF
TRBV7-9 NA CASSYGTGLKDEQFF
TRBV7-3 NA CASSLRFRPYTEAFF
TRBV6-5 NA CASSREGLYEQYF
TRBV7-2 NA CASSLAPANYGYTF
TRBV2 NA CASRELNQPQHF
TRBV19 NA CASSIGQGRRGANVLTF
TRBV29-1 NA CSVAPRQALTEAFF
TRBV19 NA CASSVWNRKTYGYTF
TRBV6-1 NA CASRTATSGPYEQYF
TRBV28 NA CASSLAPLDSSYEQYF
TRBV25-1 NA CASSPFTGYNEQFF
TRBV19 NA CASSTRLSATNEKLFF
TRBV28 NA CASSDRDRTDTQYF
TRBV5-4 once CASSLPGGFDTEAFF
TRBV7-6 NA CASSLGARYEQYF
TRBV5-1 NA CASSSTAYNTGELFF
TRBV4-2 NA CASSQDRSGSDNEQFF
TRBV4-3 NA CASSQARTSGSHNEQFF
TRBV5-6 NA CASSLVSGYGYTF
TRBV28 NA CASSRTGNQPQHF
TRBV10-3 NA CASEPGQGFYGYTF
TRBV5-5 NA CASSTQGLVTNEQFF
TRBV27 NA CASSFEASSSYNEQFF